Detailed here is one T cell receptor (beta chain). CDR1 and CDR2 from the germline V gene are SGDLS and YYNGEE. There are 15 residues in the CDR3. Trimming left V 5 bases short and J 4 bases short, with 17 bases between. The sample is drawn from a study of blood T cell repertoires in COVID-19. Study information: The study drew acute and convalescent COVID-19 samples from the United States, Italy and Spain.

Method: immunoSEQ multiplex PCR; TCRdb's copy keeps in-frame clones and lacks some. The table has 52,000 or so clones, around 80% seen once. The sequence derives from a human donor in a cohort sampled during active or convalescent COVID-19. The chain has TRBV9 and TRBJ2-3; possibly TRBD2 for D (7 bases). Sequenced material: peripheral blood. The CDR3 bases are TGTGCCAGCAGGGCCCGGGCGGGGGCGGCAGATACGCAGTATTTT. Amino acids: CASRARAGAADTQYF.